The 8 T cell receptor beta chains listed next were all sequenced from one sample in a study of beta chain features in type 1 diabetes (dated by TCRdb to about 2018). Library method: the immunoSEQ multiplex PCR assay. The entire isolated RNA was reverse transcribed using the High Capacity cDNA Reverse Transcription Kit, and thus expressed TCRB transcripts were sequenced. TCRdb re-hosts the immuneACCESS table, in-frame sequences only. Its copies lack some clones; in the studies checked, an unresolved V gene accounts for under half of them, and the cause for the rest is not known. Recorded for this sample are some 240,000 clones; approximately 10% of them occurred a single time. Approximately 1.3% of the sample rests with the top ten. Material: central memory CD4+ T cells from blood. These receptors all stem from a man between 18 and 29 years old in good health.

CDR3 protein: CSVGTSGRMDEQYF. The CDR3 DNA reads TGCAGCGTCGGGACTAGCGGGAGGATGGACGAGCAGTACTTC. The V call is TRBV29-1, the J call TRBJ2-7; 15 bases are a match to TRBD2. Trimming cost V 6 bases and J 5 bases; bases outside gene matches: 5. This CDR3 is built from 14 residues. The germline CDR1 and CDR2 sequences are SQVTM and ANQGSEA.

This clone has a handful of counts. The chain employs TRBV7-8 and TRBJ2-3; maybe TRBD1 (5 bases). Germline CDR1 SGHVS, CDR2 FQNEAQ. The CDR3 runs to 18 residues. Trimming shortened V by 0 bases and J by 1 base, and 17 bases separated the two germline ends. The DNA of the CDR3 is TGTGCCAGCAGCTTAGCTTTCAGGGCACAAGAACGCACAGATACGCAGTATTTT. It specifies CASSLAFRAQERTDTQYF.

The chain couples TRBV7-8 to TRBJ2-2, with D unresolved. Trimming stripped 1 base from V and 6 bases from J, with 6 bases between. The CDR3 loop spans 13 amino acids. Germline-derived CDR1 and CDR2 are SGHVS and FQNEAQ. The CDR3 region has the DNA TGTGCCAGCAGCTTAGTTGCCGCCGGGGAGCTGTTTTTT. It encodes CASSLVAAGELFF.

The chain carries TRBV9 and TRBJ2-7; tentative D call: TRBD2 (6 bases). Trimming pared 2 bases from V and 6 bases from J, leaving 12 bases between. The CDR3 loop spans 13 amino acids. Per germline, CDR1 SGDLS and CDR2 YYNGEE. The CDR3 DNA is TGTGCCAGCAGCGTCGGGGGAAGCTCCGAGCAGTACTTC. Protein: CASSVGGSSEQYF. Filled out from reference TRBV9 and TRBJ2-7, the complete variable domain reads DSGVTQTPKHLITATGQRVTLRCSPRSGDLSVYWYQQSLDQGLQFLIQYYNGEERAKGNILERFSAQQFPDLHSELNLSSLELGDSALYFCASSVGGSSEQYFGPGTRLTVT.

About this clone: Distinct nucleotide sequences in the sample also encode this CDR3. The V and J genes are TRBV30 and TRBJ1-5, with a weak D call TRBD1 (5 bases). This CDR3 has 14 amino acids. Germline V gene sequence: CDR1 GTSNPN, CDR2 SVGIG (reference sequence). V was pared by 2 bases and J by 1 base, with 9 bases between. This CDR3 reads CAWSLGGSNQPQHF. As DNA, the CDR3 is TGTGCCTGGAGTCTTGGGGGGAGCAATCAGCCCCAGCATTTT. Full variable domain (remainder filled in from reference TRBV30 and TRBJ1-5): SQTIHQWPATLVQPVGSPLSLECTVEGTSNPNLYWYRQAAGRGLQLLFYSVGIGQISSEVPQNLSASRPQDRQFILSSKKLLLSDSGFYLCAWSLGGSNQPQHFGDGTRLSIL.

The table lists this clone with a few counts. This sequence joins TRBV10-3 and TRBJ2-1; 12 nucleotides match TRBD2. The germline gives CDR1 ENHRY, CDR2 SYGVKD. This CDR3 spans 15 amino acids. V was clipped by 10 bases and J by 4 bases; unmatched bases: 8. CDR3 DNA: TGTGCCACCCGACTAGCGGGAGAAACTTACAATGAGCAGTTCTTC. Amino acids: CATRLAGETYNEQFF.

A few counts support this clone. V is TRBV7-2 and J is TRBJ1-5; TRBD1 might be the D (5 bases). Trimming shortened V by 4 bases and J by 1 base, and 8 bases separated the two germline ends. Germline V gene data show CDR1 as SGHTA and CDR2 as FQGNSA. The CDR3 is made up of 14 amino acids. CDR3 amino acids: CASSSDRSNQPQHF. For the CDR3, the DNA is TGTGCCAGCAGCTCAGACAGAAGCAATCAGCCCCAGCATTTT.

This clone was observed many times. The chain joins TRBV28 to TRBJ2-5; TRBD2 aligns across 12 bases. Germline V lookup: CDR1 MDHEN, CDR2 SYDVKM. The CDR3 runs 15 residues. Trimming cost V 3 bases and J 5 bases; bases outside gene matches: 4. CDR3 residues: CASSFPSGRAETQYF. In DNA form, the CDR3 reads TGTGCCAGCAGTTTCCCTAGCGGGAGGGCGGAGACCCAGTACTTC.